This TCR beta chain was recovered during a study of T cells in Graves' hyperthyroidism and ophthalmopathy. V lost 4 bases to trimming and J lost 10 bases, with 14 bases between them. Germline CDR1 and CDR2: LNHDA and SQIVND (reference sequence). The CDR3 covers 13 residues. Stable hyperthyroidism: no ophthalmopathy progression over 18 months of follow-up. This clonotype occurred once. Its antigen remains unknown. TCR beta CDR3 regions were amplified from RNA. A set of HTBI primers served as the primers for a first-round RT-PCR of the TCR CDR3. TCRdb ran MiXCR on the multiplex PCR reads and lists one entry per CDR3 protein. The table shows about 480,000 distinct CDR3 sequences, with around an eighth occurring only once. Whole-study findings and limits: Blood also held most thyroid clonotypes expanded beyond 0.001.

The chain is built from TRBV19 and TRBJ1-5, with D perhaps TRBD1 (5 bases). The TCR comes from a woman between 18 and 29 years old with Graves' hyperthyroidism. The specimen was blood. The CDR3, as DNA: TGTGCCAGTAGTAAAGACAGCCCGGATCCCCAGCATTTT. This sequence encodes CASSKDSPDPQHF.